This T cell receptor (beta chain) comes out of a study of T cells in Graves' hyperthyroidism and ophthalmopathy. Regions amplified from RNA transcripts were the TCR beta CDR3 regions. The HTBI primer set was used in a first-round RT-PCR of the TCR CDR3. MiXCR, applied by TCRdb to the multiplex PCR reads, yields one record per CDR3 protein. The data contain roughly 350,000 distinct CDR3 sequences, approximately 14% of them singletons. Germline V gene lookup returns CDR1 MDHEN and CDR2 SYDVKM. Trimming removed 0 bases from V and 4 bases from J, with 20 bases in between. This CDR3 has 18 amino acids. Orbital computed tomography and thyroid ultrasound, together with serum TRAb and thyroxine and clinical symptoms, were used for diagnoses. In this sample, this clonotype turned up many times.

Material for sequencing was blood. This clonotype was sampled from a woman aged 35 to 49 with Graves' ophthalmopathy. This chain uses TRBV28 with TRBJ2-3, with D perhaps TRBD1 or TRBD2 (5 bases each). This chain's CDR3 is CASSLWGRGPTEADTQYF. DNA for the CDR3: TGTGCCAGCAGTTTATGGGGGCGCGGACCCACGGAGGCAGATACGCAGTATTTT.